These 24 T cell receptor beta chains share one sample of origin, sequenced in a study. TCRdb passed the 5' RACE reads through MiXCR, listing each CDR3 protein once. The sample has under 65,000 distinct CDR3 sequences, around 20% seen once. The sorted Tregs were CD4+CD25+CD127-/low cells. The specimen sequenced was tumor-infiltrating Tregs sorted from the breast tumor. These receptors originate from a female donor with breast cancer.

At least ten counts were recorded for this clonotype. The gene calls are TRBV6-2 or TRBV6-3 and TRBJ2-1, with 8 nucleotides matching TRBD2. V dropped 4 bases and J dropped 6; count of bases not matched to a gene: 5. The length of the CDR3 is 14 residues. Germline V gene sequence: CDR1 MNHEY, CDR2 SVGEGT. CDR3 residues: CASSFGGASNEQFF. In DNA form, the CDR3 reads TGTGCCAGCAGTTTCGGGGGGGCCTCCAATGAGCAGTTCTTC.

This clonotype has at least ten counts. The chain employs TRBV4-1 and TRBJ1-5; the match to TRBD1 covers 7 bases. Losses at the gene ends were 1 base for V and 1 base for J; bases not matched to a gene: 16. CDR1 is MGHRA and CDR2 is YSYEKL in the germline V gene. There are 20 residues in the CDR3. Here the CDR3 DNA reads TGCGCCAGCAGCCAAGGAAGAGGGGGCAGAGCCTCGGGGAGCAATCAGCCCCAGCATTTT. It is translated as CASSQGRGGRASGSNQPQHF.

This rearrangement joins TRBV12-3 or TRBV12-4 to TRBJ2-1; 9 bases are a match to TRBD2. The CDR3 extends over 14 amino acids. With 4 bases clipped from V and 6 bases from J, the junction kept 4 bases outside the gene matches. The CDR3 spells CASSSGGRANEQFF. The CDR3 DNA sequence: TGTGCCAGCAGTTCAGGCGGGAGGGCCAATGAGCAGTTCTTC.

This clonotype appeared many times. Its ends do not fully match the called genes, so a read error is possible. This chain uses TRBV20-1 with TRBJ1-4; no clear D gene. Germline loops: CDR1 DFQATT, CDR2 SNEGSKA (reference sequence). This CDR3 has 10 amino acids. The CDR3 loop is CSARDTVWVF. The CDR3, as DNA: TGCAGTGCTAGAGATACAGTCTGGGTTTTC.

The gene calls are TRBV5-8 and TRBJ2-2, with unresolved D. V lost 2 bases and J 4 bases, leaving 6 bases between the germline ends. Germline loops: CDR1 SGHTS, CDR2 YDEGEE. The CDR3 extends over 13 amino acids. CDR3 sequence reads: CASSFLPTGELFF. DNA of the CDR3: TGTGCCAGCAGCTTTTTACCCACCGGGGAGCTGTTTTTT.

This clonotype has only a few counts. J is TRBJ1-2 and V is TRBV29-1; 12 bases agree with TRBD1. Trimming cost V 6 bases and J 6 bases; bases outside gene matches: 17. This CDR3 region has 17 residues. Per germline, CDR1 SQVTM and CDR2 ANQGSEA. CDR3 amino acids: CSVRIPGQGAKGDGYTF. CDR3 DNA sequence: TGCAGCGTCCGGATCCCGGGACAGGGGGCGAAGGGTGATGGCTACACCTTC.

The J gene is TRBJ1-2, the V gene TRBV20-1; weak D call: TRBD1 (5 bases). The CDR3 loop spans 14 amino acids. Germline lookup yields CDR1 DFQATT and CDR2 SNEGSKA (reference sequence). V lost 6 bases and J lost 0, with 14 bases in between. CDR3 nucleotide sequence: TGCAGTGCGGGCAGGGTCCAAGCTAACTATGGCTACACCTTC. Protein: CSAGRVQANYGYTF.

This clonotype was observed a few times. This chain connects TRBV4-2 to TRBJ1-5; D is ambiguous. Trimming left V 0 bases short and J 6 bases short, with 12 bases between. CDR3 size: 15 residues. Germline assignment: CDR1 LGHNA and CDR2 YNFKEQ. CDR3 bases: TGTGCCAGCAGCCAAGATCAATTCAGTTTTCAGCCCCAGCATTTT. This gives the protein CASSQDQFSFQPQHF.

This clonotype has a handful of counts. The genes are TRBV28 and TRBJ2-3; D may be TRBD1 (5 bases). The CDR3 sequence is 14 residues long. V gave up 6 bases and J gave up 2 bases, with 12 bases separating them. Germline lookup yields CDR1 MDHEN and CDR2 SYDVKM. The CDR3 sequence is CASRKGENTDTQYF. In DNA form, the CDR3 reads TGTGCCAGCAGAAAAGGGGAAAACACAGATACGCAGTATTTT.

As for this clonotype: A much larger clone is a single base away; this may be a read error. V and J are TRBV5-1 and TRBJ2-5; TRBD1 aligns across 7 bases. Germline V gene sequence: CDR1 SGHRS, CDR2 YFSETQ. This CDR3 is 15 amino acids long. DNA of the CDR3: TGCGCCAGCAGCTTGTGGGGACAGATACAAGAGACCCTGTACTTC. This translates into CASSLWGQIQETLYF.

This clonotype was detected a few times. This chain connects TRBV10-1 to TRBJ2-3; 8 nucleotides line up with TRBD2. Germline CDR1 is WNHNN and CDR2 is SYGVQD (reference sequence). V gave up 6 bases and J gave up 2 bases; unmatched junction bases: 10. This CDR3 spans 16 amino acids. DNA of the CDR3: TGCGCCAGCAGCCCCCCAGGAGCGGGAGACACAGATACGCAGTATTTT. Residues: CASSPPGAGDTDTQYF.

This clonotype was found a few times. The chain employs TRBV20-1 and TRBJ2-3; 9 bases match TRBD1. This CDR3 has 15 residues. CDR1 is DFQATT and CDR2 is SNEGSKA in the germline V gene (reference sequence). In DNA form, the CDR3 reads TGCAGCCACTTTAATAGGGGACAGGGTGGAGATACGCAGTATTTT. Its translation is CSHFNRGQGGDTQYF.

Ten or more counts support this clonotype. The chain couples TRBV5-6 to TRBJ1-2, with 7 nucleotides matching TRBD1. The CDR3 contains 13 residues. The V gene's germline CDR1 is SGHDT and CDR2 YYEEEE. The J segment lost 4 bases and the V segment lost 2 bases, leaving 2 bases of the junction unmatched. The CDR3 DNA reads as TGTGCCAGCAGCTTAAGGACAGGCTATGGCTACACCTTC. It is translated as CASSLRTGYGYTF.

The V call is TRBV7-2, the J call TRBJ1-2; D not certain. V lost 1 base, J lost 7 bases, and 10 bases lay in between. Germline values: CDR1 SGHTA, CDR2 FQGNSA. The CDR3 is made up of 13 amino acids. CDR3 loop: CASSLGGKGGYTF. The CDR3, as DNA: TGTGCCAGCAGCTTAGGAGGGAAAGGTGGCTACACCTTC.

This clonotype was counted only a few times. The V call is TRBV5-1, the J call TRBJ1-2; D gene ambiguous. The V gene lost 0 bases and the J gene lost 2 bases, with 8 bases spanning the gap. CDR3 length: 14 amino acids. Germline CDR1 and CDR2: SGHRS and YFSETQ. The CDR3 sequence: CASSLDRPNYGYTF. In nucleotides, the CDR3 is TGCGCCAGCAGCTTGGACAGACCAAACTATGGCTACACCTTC.

This clonotype showed up just a few times. A much larger clone differs by one base, so this may be a read error. V gene TRBV5-1 combines with J gene TRBJ2-5; 10 nucleotides line up with TRBD1. Germline V lookup: CDR1 SGHRS, CDR2 YFSETQ. There are 15 residues in the CDR3. The CDR3 sequence is CASSSDRGPQGTQYF. The CDR3 nucleotides read TGCGCCAGCAGCTCCGACAGGGGGCCTCAAGGGACCCAGTACTTC.

The chain has TRBV4-1 and TRBJ2-1; TRBD2 agrees at 9 bases. Losses at the gene ends were 4 bases for V and 8 bases for J; bases not matched to a gene: 15. The CDR3 loop spans 17 amino acids. Germline CDR1 is MGHRA and CDR2 is YSYEKL. CDR3 sequence: CASSPTQASSGIYEQFF. The CDR3 coding sequence is TGCGCCAGCAGCCCTACGCAGGCATCTAGCGGGATCTATGAGCAGTTCTTC.

About this clonotype itself: At one end, the junction sequence differs from germline, possibly due to a read error. The chain is built from TRBV11-1 and TRBJ2-2, with D maybe TRBD1 (5 bases). Germline CDR1 reads SGHAT; CDR2 reads FQDESV (reference sequence). The CDR3 is 14 residues long. The chain's CDR3 is CASGLDPGTGELFF. DNA of the CDR3: TGTGCCAGCGGCTTAGATCCAGGGACCGGGGAGCTGTTTTTT.

A few counts support this clonotype. CDR3 coding DNA: TGTGCCAGCAACAGATACAATGAGCAGTTCTTC. This encodes CASNRYNEQFF. The chain links TRBV28 to TRBJ2-1, with D unclear. V gave up 7 bases and J gave up 4 bases, with 5 bases separating them. This CDR3 comprises 11 residues. The germline V gene encodes CDR1 MDHEN and CDR2 SYDVKM.

The table lists this clonotype with a few counts. This chain joins TRBV20-1 and TRBJ2-3; D not certain. Germline V gene lookup returns CDR1 DFQATT and CDR2 SNEGSKA (reference sequence). The CDR3 spans 14 residues. Trimming took off 5 bases at V and 5 bases at J, with 17 bases between the two ends. CDR3 sequence: CSAPPVIGVDTQYF. The DNA of the CDR3 is TGCAGTGCTCCCCCCGTCATAGGTGTAGATACGCAGTATTTT.

This clonotype was counted between two and nine times. The V gene is TRBV9, the J gene TRBJ2-5; D unresolved. This CDR3 contains 11 residues. Trimming cost V 3 bases and J 7 bases, with 7 bases left between them. Germline-derived CDR1 and CDR2 are SGDLS and YYNGEE. In DNA form, the CDR3 reads TGTGCCAGCAGCGCTACGGGGACCCAGTACTTC. As protein: CASSATGTQYF.

This clonotype was found a few times. The chain has TRBV24-1 and TRBJ2-1; weak D call: TRBD2 (5 bases). Trimming took off 7 bases at V and 2 bases at J, with 14 bases between the two ends. CDR1 KGHDR and CDR2 SFDVKD come from the germline V gene. CDR3 size: 15 residues. In DNA form, the CDR3 reads TGTGCCACCAGCTCAACCGGGGTAACCTACAATGAGCAGTTCTTC. It specifies CATSSTGVTYNEQFF.

This clonotype was picked up a small number of times. J is TRBJ2-3 and V is TRBV7-6; TRBD1 aligns across 7 bases. V lost 1 base, J lost 4 bases, and 11 bases stayed unmatched. The CDR3 sequence is 17 residues long. In germline, CDR1 is SGHVS, CDR2 FNYEAQ. The CDR3 protein is CASSLGVVGTGADTQYF. CDR3 nucleotide sequence: TGTGCCAGCAGCTTAGGGGTGGTGGGAACAGGGGCAGATACGCAGTATTTT. The full variable domain, completed using reference TRBV7-6 and TRBJ2-3, is GAGVSQSPRYKVTKRGQDVALRCDPISGHVSLYWYRQALGQGPEFLTYFNYEAQQDKSGLPNDRFSAERPEGSISTLTIQRTEQRDSAMYRCASSLGVVGTGADTQYFGPGTRLTVL.

The gene calls are TRBV25-1 and TRBJ1-2, with D unresolved. Germline V CDR1 and CDR2: MGHDK, SYGVNS. The length of the CDR3 is 15 residues. V was pared by 5 bases and J by 0 bases, with 13 bases between. The CDR3 coding sequence is TGTGCCAGCAGTCCCCCGCACATAGCTAACTATGGCTACACCTTC. Its protein product is CASSPPHIANYGYTF.